Below, 5 T cell receptor beta chains from the same sample are listed, as sequenced in a study of tumor-infiltrating lymphocytes in primary liver carcinoma. Researchers generated TCR beta cDNA from approximately 520 ng of total RNA, relying on a constant-region primer. It was through three nested multiplex PCR rounds of slightly modified ARM-PCR that TCR beta libraries arose. It was with TRBV1-TRBV30 forward primers and a C-beta reverse primer that the first two PCR rounds were run, at roughly 9 cycles each. A single record per CDR3 protein comes from TCRdb applying MiXCR to the multiplex PCR reads. The sample lists more than 55,000 distinct CDR3 sequences; less than 75% were seen once. Unsorted bulk tissue (about 19-33 mg) underwent RNA and DNA co-extraction. Sample: liver tumor tissue from sampling region 2. Subset: tumor region T2, inferior pole. The receptors stem from a man in his forties with primary liver carcinoma and hepatitis B virus infection.

The chain employs TRBV29-1 and TRBJ1-1; tentative D call: TRBD1 (6 bases). V was trimmed by 6 bases and J by 0 bases, leaving 14 bases between them. Per the germline V gene, CDR1 is SQVTM and CDR2 is ANQGSEA. This CDR3 contains 14 residues. DNA of the CDR3: TGCAGCGTCTTCCGGACAGCGATGAACACTGAAGCTTTCTTT. This translates into CSVFRTAMNTEAFF.

Turning to this clonotype: One end of the junction is discordant with germline, which a read error may explain. DNA of the CDR3: TGTGCCGGCAGCTTAGATCTGGGGCTGGCTCAGCCCCAGCATTTT. Translation: CAGSLDLGLAQPQHF. The chain employs TRBV11-3 and TRBJ1-5, with D possibly TRBD1 on 5 matching bases. CDR1 SGHNT and CDR2 YENEEA come from the germline V gene. There are 15 residues in the CDR3.

In regard to this clonotype: The junction departs from the called germline gene at one end, perhaps through a read error. The rearrangement joins TRBV6-5 to TRBJ2-5, with D perhaps matching TRBD1 (6 bases). Germline CDR1 is MNHEY and CDR2 is SVGAGI. This CDR3 comprises 14 residues. CDR3 in amino acids: CTSSPRTVSETQYF. The CDR3 region has the DNA TGTACCAGCAGTCCCCGGACAGTGTCAGAGACCCAGTACTTC.

This clonotype was found a few times. A read error may be the cause here, since a much bigger clone is one base away. This chain links TRBV28 with TRBJ1-5, with D uncertain. This CDR3 has 12 residues. The germline V gene has CDR1 MDHEN and CDR2 SYDVKM. The CDR3 here is CTSSPPRGPQHF. As DNA, the CDR3 is TGTACCAGCAGTCCTCCTCGGGGGCCCCAGCATTTT.

This clonotype has a handful of counts. CDR3 coding DNA: TGTGCCAGCAGCCCTAGCGGGAGACGTAATGAGCAGTTCTTC. This codes for CASSPSGRRNEQFF. The genes are TRBV11-2 and TRBJ2-1, with TRBD2 matching 10 bases. CDR1 and CDR2 from the germline V gene are SGHAT and FQNNGV. The length of the CDR3 is 14 residues. V shed 5 bases and J 7 bases; nucleotides not matched to a gene: 5.